Each of the 16 T cell receptor beta chains below was sequenced from the same sample in a study of blood T cell repertoires in COVID-19. Sequenced by immunoSEQ multiplex PCR; TCRdb stores in-frame clones only, minus some. The sample holds around 82,000 clones, around 89% seen once. Input material: peripheral blood. The origin of the receptors is a man in his 70s with active or convalescent COVID-19.

The V and J genes are TRBV2 and TRBJ1-2; the D is unclear. V gave up 8 bases and J gave up 4 bases, with 8 bases separating them. Germline CDR1 reads SNHLY; CDR2 reads FYNNEI. This CDR3 contains 11 residues. The CDR3 coding sequence is TGTGCCAGCCTACAGACCTATGGCTACACCTTC. This encodes CASLQTYGYTF. The entire variable domain, with the rest obtained from reference TRBV2 and TRBJ1-2, is as follows: EPEVTQTPSHQVTQMGQEVILRCVPISNHLYFYWYRQILGQKVEFLVSFYNNEISEKSEIFDDQFSVERPDGSNFTLKIRSTKLEDSAMYFCASLQTYGYTFGSGTRLTVV.

The chain combines TRBV3-1 (or the pseudogene TRBV3-2) with TRBJ1-5, with D unclear. The V and J ends lost 1 base and 7 bases respectively, with 11 bases between them. The CDR3 runs to 14 residues. Germline CDR1 is LGHDT and CDR2 is YNNKEL (reference sequence). CDR3 protein: CASSQGAGYQPQHF. In DNA form, the CDR3 reads TGTGCCAGCAGCCAAGGGGCGGGTTACCAGCCCCAGCATTTT.

The rearrangement joins TRBV11-3 to TRBJ2-1; D perhaps matches TRBD2 (6 bases). The CDR3 is made up of 14 amino acids. Trimming shortened V by 1 base and J by 5 bases, and 9 bases separated the two germline ends. Germline V gene data show CDR1 as SGHNT and CDR2 as YENEEA. The DNA for the CDR3 is TGTGCCAGCAGCTTAGGGGGGGACCACAATGAGCAGTTCTTC. Protein: CASSLGGDHNEQFF.

This rearrangement joins TRBV18 to TRBJ1-1; D remains unclear. The germline V and J ends were trimmed by 1 base and 2 bases, with 11 bases remaining between them. Germline CDR1 KGHSH, CDR2 LQKENI. The length of the CDR3 is 15 residues. CDR3 protein: CASSPLDIRNTEAFF. The CDR3 nucleotides read TGTGCCAGCTCACCACTCGACATCAGAAACACTGAAGCTTTCTTT.

The rearrangement links TRBV4-1 to TRBJ1-4; the match to TRBD1 covers 7 bases. The CDR3 is made up of 16 amino acids. CDR1 is MGHRA and CDR2 is YSYEKL in the germline V gene. Trimming took 0 bases from V and 6 from J; bases not matched to a gene: 7. The CDR3 region is CASSQDPPGGHEKLFF. The CDR3 DNA sequence: TGCGCCAGCAGCCAAGATCCCCCAGGGGGACATGAAAAACTGTTTTTT.

The J gene is TRBJ2-1, the V gene TRBV19; TRBD1 aligns across 8 bases. Germline CDR1 reads LNHDA; CDR2 reads SQIVND (reference sequence). This CDR3 has 16 amino acids. V shed 1 base and J 6 bases; nucleotides not matched to a gene: 8. The CDR3 here is CASSIGSRGRGNEQFF. CDR3 nucleotides: TGTGCCAGTAGTATAGGGAGCAGGGGGCGCGGCAATGAGCAGTTCTTC.

V gene TRBV7-2 combines with J gene TRBJ2-2; a weak D match, TRBD2 (6 bases). Germline values: CDR1 SGHTA, CDR2 FQGNSA. The V gene lost 5 bases and the J gene lost 3 bases, with 10 bases spanning the gap. This CDR3 has 14 residues. The CDR3 bases are TGTGCCAGCAGCCCGGAGGGGCACACCGGGGAGCTGTTTTTT. This gives the protein CASSPEGHTGELFF.

V and J are TRBV9 and TRBJ1-1; D gene uncertain. This CDR3 has 13 residues. CDR1 is SGDLS, CDR2 YYNGEE, per germline. The germline V and J ends were trimmed by 0 bases and 2 bases, with 5 bases remaining between them. The CDR3, as DNA: TGTGCCAGCAGCGTAGACACAAACACTGAAGCTTTCTTT. The encoded protein is CASSVDTNTEAFF.

The chain combines TRBV7-7 with TRBJ2-2, with a weak D call TRBD2 (5 bases). This CDR3 region has 16 residues. The V gene lost 2 bases and the J gene lost 2 bases, with 12 bases spanning the gap. Looked up from germline, CDR1 is SSHAT and CDR2 is FNYEAQ (reference sequence). In nucleotides, the CDR3 is TGTGCCAGCAGCTTAATGGCGCCGGGAAACACCGGGGAGCTGTTTTTT. Translating it yields CASSLMAPGNTGELFF.

This chain connects TRBV5-6 to TRBJ1-6; the D is unclear. V was shortened by 5 bases and J by 5 bases, with 17 bases between the two germline ends. The CDR3 totals 16 residues. Germline V gene sequence: CDR1 SGHDT, CDR2 YYEEEE. The chain's CDR3 is CASRPRTSGHNSPLHF. The CDR3 region has the DNA TGTGCCAGCAGACCACGAACGTCCGGTCATAATTCACCCCTCCACTTT.

The rearrangement uses TRBV6-5 and TRBJ2-3; possible D gene TRBD2, 7 bases. V was pared by 4 bases and J by 8 bases, with 19 bases between. CDR3 length: 15 residues. In germline, CDR1 is MNHEY, CDR2 SVGAGI. CDR3 coding DNA: TGTGCCAGCAGTTTGGGCGGGGGCGTTCGGGGTACGCAGTATTTT. Its protein is CASSLGGGVRGTQYF.

The V gene is TRBV19, the J gene TRBJ1-2; tentatively, D is TRBD1 (5 bases). Germline CDR1 reads LNHDA; CDR2 reads SQIVND (reference sequence). This CDR3 contains 13 residues. V lost 3 bases to trimming and J lost 7 bases, with 12 bases between them. The CDR3 reads CASSIQTVGGYTF. The CDR3 DNA follows: TGTGCCAGTAGTATTCAGACAGTCGGTGGCTACACCTTC. The whole variable domain, filled in from reference TRBV19 and TRBJ1-2, reads DGGITQSPKYLFRKEGQNVTLSCEQNLNHDAMYWYRQDPGQGLRLIYYSQIVNDFQKGDIAEGYSVSREKKESFPLTVTSAQKNPTAFYLCASSIQTVGGYTFGSGTRLTVV.

The chain uses TRBV6-2 or TRBV6-3 and TRBJ2-5, with D hard to call. There are 12 residues in the CDR3. CDR1 and CDR2 from the germline V gene are MNHEY and SVGEGT. V was clipped by 1 base and J by 5 bases, with 5 bases between them. As DNA, the CDR3 is TGTGCCAGCAGTTACTTGAGTGAGACCCAGTACTTC. This translates into CASSYLSETQYF.

In DNA, the CDR3 is TGTGCCAGTAAGGAGACCGCGAACACCGGGGAGCTGTTTTTT. Amino acid sequence: CASKETANTGELFF. The chain employs TRBV19 and TRBJ2-2, with D uncertain. CDR1 is LNHDA and CDR2 is SQIVND in the germline V gene (reference sequence). Trimming removed 7 bases at V and 0 bases at J, with 9 bases between. The CDR3 contains 14 residues.

This chain links TRBV5-6 with TRBJ1-2; 8 nucleotides line up with TRBD1. Trimming cost V 2 bases and J 4 bases; bases outside gene matches: 4. CDR3 length equals 14 residues. Germline CDR1 SGHDT, CDR2 YYEEEE. CDR3 bases: TGTGCCAGCAGCTTATGGACAGGGTTCTATGGCTACACCTTC. It specifies CASSLWTGFYGYTF. The whole variable domain, filled in from reference TRBV5-6 and TRBJ1-2, reads DAGVTQSPTHLIKTRGQQVTLRCSPKSGHDTVSWYQQALGQGPQFIFQYYEEEERQRGNFPDRFSGHQFPNYSSELNVNALLLGDSALYLCASSLWTGFYGYTFGSGTRLTVV.

The V gene is TRBV7-9, the J gene TRBJ2-2; TRBD1 aligns across 9 bases. The V and J ends lost 3 bases and 3 bases, in that order; junction bases with no gene match: 2. This CDR3 has 15 amino acids. CDR1 and CDR2 (germline): SEHNR, FQNEAQ (reference sequence). DNA for the CDR3: TGTGCCAGCAGCTTCCGGGACAGGGACACCGGGGAGCTGTTTTTT. Translation gives CASSFRDRDTGELFF.